Given below is one T cell receptor (beta chain) in context. What it binds is not known. Per germline, CDR1 WNHNN and CDR2 SYGVQD (reference sequence). V was pared by 7 bases and J by 9 bases, with 15 bases between. This CDR3 comprises 12 residues. This record belongs to a study of T cell responses to AZD1222 COVID-19 vaccine. Study-level results: Two doses of AZD1222 preceded a rise in Spike-specific TCR breadth and depth. There were vaccine-associated CD4 TCRs across spike, dominant at 160-218 and 743-854. Among those given AZD1222, only five to seven were seropositive at baseline.

Produced via immunoSEQ multiplex PCR; TCRdb's table is partial and in-frame only. The sample lists about 120,000 clones, 70% to 90% occurring once. The specimen was peripheral blood, collected on day 0 of MenACWY control vaccination. The chain carries TRBV10-1 and TRBJ1-1, with a tentative D call TRBD1 (6 bases). The TCR was taken from an adult in good health. The CDR3 here is CASTGPGGKAFF. CDR3 bases: TGCGCCAGCACCGGGCCGGGGGGCAAAGCTTTCTTT.